The T cell receptor beta chain under discussion was sequenced for a study of PD-L1 blockade in urothelial cancer. At the level of the study: Prior chemotherapy ranged from 0 to 3 regimens per patient. Investigators checked blood 3 weeks (second dose) and 6 weeks after treatment start. Blood samples had a median of approximately 150,000 T cells. Notes on the study in general: Patients with durable benefit had greater blood expansion of tumor-associated TCR clones 3 weeks into treatment.

Worth noting for this clone: Antigen: not known.

Profiled with immunoSEQ multiplex PCR; TCRdb holds only in-frame clones, not every one. The sample holds approximately 15,000 clones, 87% seen once. The specimen comprised PBMCs, sampled around atezolizumab (anti-PD-L1) treatment. The clonotype was recovered from a man over 45 with urothelial cancer.

In DNA form, the CDR3 reads TGTGCCAGCAGCTTCGACAGGGTCGGCGGGGAGCTGTTTTTT. This gives the protein CASSFDRVGGELFF. The chain recombines TRBV5-4 with TRBJ2-2; 7 nucleotides align to TRBD1. Germline V gives CDR1 SGHNT, CDR2 YYREEE (reference sequence). The CDR3 is 14 residues long. J was trimmed by 7 bases and V by 2 bases; bases with no gene match: 5.